These T cell receptor beta chains were read from a single sample in a study of shared T cell receptors in the human thymus. Generated by immunoSEQ multiplex PCR, the TCRdb table keeps only in-frame clones and is missing some. The table records about 660,000 clones, around 87% of them present only once. This same sample was also part of a study on human thymus T cells.

Sequencing was performed on thymocytes. Receptor source: a boy under three years old with a congenital heart defect. The conserved cysteine and the conserved F or W are not part of the CDR3 here. Each record gives: V gene, clone size, CDR3 protein. Some rows have no size entry. The others give once, few or many, or a class for an expanded clone.

>TRBV15|-
ATSRGLVVPDTQY
>TRBV5-5|-
ASSQYKGAAGYT
>TRBV28|-
ASSSGSDSPLH
>TRBV6-1|-
ASSEAQNEQY
>TRBV7-9|-
ASSPGGAYTGELF
>TRBV2|-
ASSEGTSGVVFITDTQY
>TRBV29-1|-
SVDLKAGVSNEQF
>TRBV13|-
ASSRGLAGGDTQY
>TRBV5-1|-
ASTGTEKDIQY
>TRBV19|-
ASRGISYEQY
>TRBV27|-
ASSFVQGLGEKLF
>TRBV7-6|-
ASRNTSITDTQY
>TRBV28|once
ASSLGDRDPNTGELF
>TRBV6-1|-
ASSVEGQGVSPLH
>TRBV4-3|-
ASSQVRRQSNTEAF
>TRBV19|-
ASSIRQGKSSYNEQF
>TRBV14|-
ASQRQGTDTQY
>TRBV9|-
ASSVGTGDSHGYT
>TRBV27|once
ASTQTGGNTIY
>TRBV5-1|-
ASSSERDKNEKLF
>TRBV2|-
ASTLWGGQGIGNEQF
>TRBV7-2|-
ASSKGQGPFEPQH
>TRBV19|-
ASSIEGEEGETQY
>TRBV5-4|once
ASSYRADTQY
>TRBV7-2|-
ASSLQFFYEQY
>TRBV5-4|-
ASSGGLAGWETQY
>TRBV7-4|-
ASSTKWREGAETQY
>TRBV28|-
ASSLGPDREVILSYEQY
>TRBV4-3|-
ASSQDRLAGDYKQF
>TRBV7-2|-
ASSLAGSGWNNNEQF
>TRBV10-3|-
AISDGPFEKLF
>TRBV6-4|-
ASSDSNNDGYT
>TRBV29-1|-
SVEATSKTPNTGELF
>TRBV19|-
ASSIDPRKGLAGVVNNEQF
>TRBV19|once
ASSIDRGLQEGTDTQY
>TRBV2|-
ASSANRGPLMNTEAF
>TRBV6-1|-
ASSDAGGHAEAF
>TRBV9|few
ASSVHDRGYGYT
>TRBV5-6|-
ASSFPYHTEAF
>TRBV7-8|-
ASSSGLPGQGIGPGNTIY
>TRBV7-3|-
ASSDTPGGSADTQY
>TRBV10-2|-
ASSKLHRKPGNTIY
>TRBV27|-
ASSLSGQGNYYGYT
>TRBV2|-
ASRETNLAYNEQF
>TRBV5-4|-
ASSPHGQGALYEQY
>TRBV5-1|-
ASSLAGPCGPSYNEQF
>TRBV7-8|-
ASSLSLKPRGYT
>TRBV2|-
ASSESGRGETQY
>TRBV4-1|-
ASSQSGRRRGGNSPLH
>TRBV18|-
ASSPPTISYEQY
>TRBV5-8|-
ASSLDHGLSYGYT
>TRBV6-6|few
ASSRTGNYGYT
>TRBV29-1|-
SGGSFGTSGTGELF
>TRBV5-4|once
ASSLGGTGAYNEQF
>TRBV7-9|-
ASSLKVGTANTEAF
>TRBV5-1|-
ASSNREFTYEQY
>TRBV28|-
ASSLPGQKYNEQF
>TRBV5-1|-
ASGRAGKDEQF
>TRBV6-5|-
ASSYSSPNYGYT